These T cell receptor beta chains were read from a single sample in a study of cytomegalovirus exposure and HLA in healthy donors. The protocol was immunoSEQ multiplex PCR, while the TCRdb copy is restricted to in-frame clones and leaves out a portion. The repertoire consists of roughly 140,000 clones, with approximately 80% occurring once and the leading ten covering around 4.1%. The sequencing sample was made of PBMCs. All receptors derive from a man aged 40-49 years in good health and CMV-seropositive. Each CDR3 is given with its conserved first and last residue. The order of the fields is J gene, V gene, D gene, CDR3 protein, CDR3 DNA. D genes are given only for firm matches.

TRBJ2-3 TRBV11-3 NA CASSLGGRADTQYF TGTGCCAGCAGCTTAGGAGGCAGGGCAGATACGCAGTATTTT
TRBJ2-7 TRBV29-1 TRBD2 CSVQPLAGVYEQYF TGCAGCGTTCAGCCTCTAGCGGGAGTCTACGAGCAGTACTTC
TRBJ1-5 TRBV2 NA CASSDRGGSNQPQHF TGTGCCAGCAGTGACAGGGGCGGCAGCAATCAGCCCCAGCATTTT
TRBJ2-7 TRBV29-1 NA CSVERDRGAQYF TGCAGCGTTGAACGGGATAGAGGCGCGCAGTACTTC
TRBJ2-1 TRBV13 NA CASSLAGVGEQFF TGTGCCAGCAGCCTCGCCGGGGTCGGTGAGCAGTTCTTC
TRBJ1-1 TRBV7-2 NA CASTPVGTANTEAFF TGTGCCAGCACCCCCGTCGGGACTGCGAACACTGAAGCTTTCTTT
TRBJ1-3 TRBV30 NA CAWEEWTGNTIYF TGTGCCTGGGAGGAGTGGACTGGAAACACCATATATTTT
TRBJ2-7 TRBV30 TRBD2 CAWSPLAGYSYEQYF TGTGCCTGGAGTCCCCTAGCGGGGTACTCCTACGAGCAGTACTTC
TRBJ1-1 TRBV19 TRBD1 CASRTGGTNTEAFF TGTGCCAGTAGAACAGGGGGCACGAACACTGAAGCTTTCTTT
TRBJ2-7 TRBV5-1 TRBD1 CASSLATGSTYEQYF TGCGCCAGCAGCTTGGCGACAGGGTCAACCTACGAGCAGTACTTC
TRBJ1-1 TRBV6-5 NA CASRLLDLNTEAFF TGTGCCAGCAGACTACTTGACCTGAACACTGAAGCTTTCTTT
TRBJ1-2 TRBV7-6 NA CASSLAIGGGGYTF TGTGCCAGCAGCTTAGCGATAGGGGGAGGGGGCTACACCTTC
TRBJ2-7 TRBV2 NA CASSESCEQYF TGTGCCAGCAGTGAGTCCTGCGAGCAGTACTTC
TRBJ2-6 TRBV7-9 NA CASSPGAANVLTF TGTGCCAGCAGCCCTGGGGCGGCCAACGTCCTGACTTTC
TRBJ2-7 TRBV30 NA CAWSVLGAPQTHEQYF TGTGCCTGGAGTGTACTGGGGGCTCCTCAAACTCACGAGCAGTACTTC